The present T cell receptor (beta chain) was sequenced within a study of CD8 T cells in ankylosing spondylitis. The CDR3 is 16 residues long. V dropped 6 bases and J dropped 0; count of bases not matched to a gene: 7. CDR1 is MDHEN, CDR2 SYDVKM, per germline. General study findings and limits: A TCR beta motif of eight or nine highly homologous variants seemed to mark ankylosing spondylitis blood. In peripheral blood, disease-linked CD8+ clones occurred at relatively low frequencies. In synovial fluid and blood from reactive arthritis, some motif variants were previously reported.

This clonotype was recorded a few times. The antigen is not known. MiXCR was run by TCRdb on the 5' RACE reads, yielding one entry per CDR3 protein. This sample carries 150,000 or so distinct CDR3 sequences, approximately 16% of them seen once, and the ten largest clones take 7.8%. V usage is TRBV28 and J usage is TRBJ2-7; 11 nucleotides match TRBD2. Source material: blood, either unsorted or a sorted T cell fraction (not recorded which). This TCR came from a male donor with ankylosing spondylitis or in good health (not recorded which). CDR3 region: CASSPWGTSGSYEQYF. CDR3 nucleotides: TGTGCCAGCAGCCCTTGGGGGACTAGCGGCTCCTACGAGCAGTACTTC.